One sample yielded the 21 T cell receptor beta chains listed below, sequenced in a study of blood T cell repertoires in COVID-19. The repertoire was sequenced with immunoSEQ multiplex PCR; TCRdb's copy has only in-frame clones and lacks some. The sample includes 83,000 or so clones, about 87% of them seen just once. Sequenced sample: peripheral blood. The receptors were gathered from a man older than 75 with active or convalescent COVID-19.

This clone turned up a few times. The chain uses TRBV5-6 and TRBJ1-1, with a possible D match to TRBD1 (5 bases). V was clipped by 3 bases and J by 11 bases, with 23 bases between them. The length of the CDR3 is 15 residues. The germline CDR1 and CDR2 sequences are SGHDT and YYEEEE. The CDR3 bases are TGTGCCAGCAGCTACCTGTCCAGGGTCAAAAACCCGGCTTTCTTT. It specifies CASSYLSRVKNPAFF.

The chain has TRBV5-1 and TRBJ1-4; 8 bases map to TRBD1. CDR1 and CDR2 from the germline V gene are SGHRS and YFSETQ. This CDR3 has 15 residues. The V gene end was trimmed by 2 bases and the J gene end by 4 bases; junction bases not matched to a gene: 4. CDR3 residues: CASSFRTGNNEKLFF. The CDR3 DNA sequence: TGCGCCAGCAGCTTCCGGACAGGGAATAATGAAAAACTGTTTTTT.

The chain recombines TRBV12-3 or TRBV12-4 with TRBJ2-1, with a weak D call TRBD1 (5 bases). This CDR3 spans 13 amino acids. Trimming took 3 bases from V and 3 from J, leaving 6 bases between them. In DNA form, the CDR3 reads TGTGCCAGCAGTTTGACAGTCTACAATGAGCAGTTCTTC. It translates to CASSLTVYNEQFF.

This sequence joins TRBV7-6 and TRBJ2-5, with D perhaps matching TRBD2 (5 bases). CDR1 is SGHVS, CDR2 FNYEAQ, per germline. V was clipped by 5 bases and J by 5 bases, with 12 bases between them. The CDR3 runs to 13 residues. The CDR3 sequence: CASSRPPGETQYF. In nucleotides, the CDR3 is TGTGCCAGCAGCCGTCCCCCGGGGGAGACCCAGTACTTC.

The CDR3 bases are TGTGCCAGCACTTCAGGGTTTGGGCAGCCCCAGCATTTT. It translates to CASTSGFGQPQHF. The V call is TRBV2, the J call TRBJ1-5; D is possibly TRBD1 (5 bases). V lost 7 bases and J lost 7, with 14 bases in between. Germline V CDR1 and CDR2: SNHLY, FYNNEI. The CDR3 totals 13 residues.

The CDR3 nucleotides read TGTGCCAGCAGTTCCCCGGGACTAGCGAGGGATACGCAGTATTTT. This gives the protein CASSSPGLARDTQYF. The chain employs TRBV27 and TRBJ2-3; 10 positions match TRBD2. The CDR3 runs to 15 residues. Unmatched junction bases numbered 7, after V lost 4 bases and J lost 6 bases. The germline V gene has CDR1 MNHEY and CDR2 SMNVEV (reference sequence).

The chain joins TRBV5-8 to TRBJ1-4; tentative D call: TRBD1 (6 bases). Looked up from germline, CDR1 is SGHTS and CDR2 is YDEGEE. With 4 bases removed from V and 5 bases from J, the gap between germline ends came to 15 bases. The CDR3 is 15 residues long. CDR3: CASSPGGSTNEKLFF. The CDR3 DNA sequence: TGTGCCAGCAGCCCGGGGGGCAGCACGAATGAAAAACTGTTTTTT. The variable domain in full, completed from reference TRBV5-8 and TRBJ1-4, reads EAGVTQSPTHLIKTRGQQATLRCSPISGHTSVYWYQQALGLGLQFLLWYDEGEERNRGNFPPRFSGRQFPNYSSELNVNALELEDSALYLCASSPGGSTNEKLFFGSGTQLSVL.

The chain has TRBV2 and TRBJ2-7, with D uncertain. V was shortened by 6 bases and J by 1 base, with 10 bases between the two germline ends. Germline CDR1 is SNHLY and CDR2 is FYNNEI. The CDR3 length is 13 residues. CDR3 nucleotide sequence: TGTGCCAGCAGCGCCCTGAGGTCCTACGAGCAGTACGTC. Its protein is CASSALRSYEQYV.

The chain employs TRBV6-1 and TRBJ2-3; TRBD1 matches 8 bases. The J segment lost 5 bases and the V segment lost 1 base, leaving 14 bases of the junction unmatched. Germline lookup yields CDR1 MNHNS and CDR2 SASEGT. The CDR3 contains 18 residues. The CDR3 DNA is TGTGCCAGCAGTGAAGTAGGTTTTGGGACAGGAAGGGGAGATACGCAGTATTTT. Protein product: CASSEVGFGTGRGDTQYF.

This CDR3 is CASSYSIAGAQHF. DNA for the CDR3: TGTGCCAGCAGTTACTCGATAGCGGGGGCCCAGCATTTT. This chain uses TRBV6-6 with TRBJ1-5; D is possibly TRBD1 (5 bases). Germline CDR1 MNHNY, CDR2 SVGAGI (reference sequence). V lost 0 bases, J lost 11 bases, and 11 bases lay in between. This CDR3 region has 13 residues.

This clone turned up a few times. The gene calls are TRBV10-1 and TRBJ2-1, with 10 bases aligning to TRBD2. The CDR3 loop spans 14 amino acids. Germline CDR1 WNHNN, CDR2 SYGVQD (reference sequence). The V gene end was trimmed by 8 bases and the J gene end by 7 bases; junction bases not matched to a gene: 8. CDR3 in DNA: TGCGCCAGCTCAAGGGCTAGCGGGAGTAATGAGCAGTTCTTC. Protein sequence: CASSRASGSNEQFF.

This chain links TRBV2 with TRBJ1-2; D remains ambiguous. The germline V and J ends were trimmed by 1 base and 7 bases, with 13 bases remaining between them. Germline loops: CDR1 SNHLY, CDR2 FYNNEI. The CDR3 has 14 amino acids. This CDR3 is CASSEGPGSGGYTF. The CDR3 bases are TGTGCCAGCAGTGAAGGCCCGGGGTCGGGTGGCTACACCTTC.

The CDR3 spells CASSLANWNTEAFF. CDR3 in DNA: TGTGCCAGCAGCTTAGCGAACTGGAACACTGAAGCTTTCTTT. J is TRBJ1-1 and V is TRBV7-2; unclear D gene. Trimming cost V 0 bases and J 1 base, with 6 bases left between them. Per the germline V gene, CDR1 is SGHTA and CDR2 is FQGNSA. The CDR3 runs 14 residues.

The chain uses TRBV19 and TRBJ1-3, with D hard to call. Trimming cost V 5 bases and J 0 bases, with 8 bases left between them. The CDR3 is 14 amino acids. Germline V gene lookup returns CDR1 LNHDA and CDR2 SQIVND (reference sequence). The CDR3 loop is CASSHTVSGNTIYF. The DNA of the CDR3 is TGTGCCAGTAGTCATACAGTCTCTGGAAACACCATATATTTT.

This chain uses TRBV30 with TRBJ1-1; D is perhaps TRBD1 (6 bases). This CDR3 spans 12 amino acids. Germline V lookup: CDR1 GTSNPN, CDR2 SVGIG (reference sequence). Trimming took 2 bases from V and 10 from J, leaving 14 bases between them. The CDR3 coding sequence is TGTGCCTGGAGTCCTTACAGGGCTGGAGCTTTCTTT. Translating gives CAWSPYRAGAFF.

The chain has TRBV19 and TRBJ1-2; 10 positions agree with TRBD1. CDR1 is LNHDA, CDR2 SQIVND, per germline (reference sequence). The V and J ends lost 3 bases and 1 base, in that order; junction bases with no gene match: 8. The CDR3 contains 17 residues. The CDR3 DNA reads TGTGCCAGTAGTATCAGACAGGGGGCGCGGATTAACTATGGCTACACCTTC. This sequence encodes CASSIRQGARINYGYTF.

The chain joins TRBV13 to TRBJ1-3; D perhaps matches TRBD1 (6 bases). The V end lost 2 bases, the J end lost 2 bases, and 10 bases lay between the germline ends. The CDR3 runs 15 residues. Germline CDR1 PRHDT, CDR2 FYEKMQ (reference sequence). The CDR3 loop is CASSLRSGAGNTIYF. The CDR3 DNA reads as TGTGCCAGCAGCTTAAGGTCAGGGGCTGGAAACACCATATATTTT.

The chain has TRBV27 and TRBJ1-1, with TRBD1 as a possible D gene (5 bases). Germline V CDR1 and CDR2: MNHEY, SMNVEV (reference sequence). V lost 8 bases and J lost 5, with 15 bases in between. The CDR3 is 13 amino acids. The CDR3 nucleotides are TGTGCCAGCGAGGGGAGGCCGAGGACTGAAGCTTTCTTT. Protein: CASEGRPRTEAFF.

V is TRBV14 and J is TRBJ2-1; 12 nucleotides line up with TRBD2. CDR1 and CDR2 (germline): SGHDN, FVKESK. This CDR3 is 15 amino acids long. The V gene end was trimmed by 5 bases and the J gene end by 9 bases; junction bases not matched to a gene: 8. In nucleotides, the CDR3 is TGTGCCAGCAGCTCTAGACTAGCGGGAGCGGGTGAGCAGTTCTTC. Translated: CASSSRLAGAGEQFF.

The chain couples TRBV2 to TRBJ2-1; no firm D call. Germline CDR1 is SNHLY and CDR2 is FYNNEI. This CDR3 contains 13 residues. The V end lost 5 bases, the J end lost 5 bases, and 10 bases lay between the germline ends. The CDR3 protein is CASSPDTNNEQFF. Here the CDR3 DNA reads TGTGCCAGCAGTCCTGACACAAACAATGAGCAGTTCTTC.

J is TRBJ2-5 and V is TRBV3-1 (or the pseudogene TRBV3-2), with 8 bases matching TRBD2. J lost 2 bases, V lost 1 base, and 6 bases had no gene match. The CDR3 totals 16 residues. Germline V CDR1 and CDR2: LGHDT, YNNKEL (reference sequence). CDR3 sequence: CASSQGWREAQETQYF. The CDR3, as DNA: TGTGCCAGCAGCCAAGGCTGGCGGGAGGCACAAGAGACCCAGTACTTC.